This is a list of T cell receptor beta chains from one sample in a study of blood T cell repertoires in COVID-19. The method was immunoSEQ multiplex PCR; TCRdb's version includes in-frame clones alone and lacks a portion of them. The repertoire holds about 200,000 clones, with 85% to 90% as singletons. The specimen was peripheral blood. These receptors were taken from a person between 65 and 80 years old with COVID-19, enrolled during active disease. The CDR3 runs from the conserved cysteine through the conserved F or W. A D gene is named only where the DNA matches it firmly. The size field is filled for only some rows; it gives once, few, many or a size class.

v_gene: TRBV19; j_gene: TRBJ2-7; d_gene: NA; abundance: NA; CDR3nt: TGTGCCAGTAGTATAACACAGGGTTCCGAGCAGTACTTC; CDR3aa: CASSITQGSEQYF
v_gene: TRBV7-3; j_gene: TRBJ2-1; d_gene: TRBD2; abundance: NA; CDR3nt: TGTGCCAGCCACAAGCCGGTGGGACTAGTAAATGAGCAGTTCTTC; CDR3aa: CASHKPVGLVNEQFF
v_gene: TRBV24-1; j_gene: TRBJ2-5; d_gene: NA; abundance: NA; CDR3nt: TGTGCCACCAGTGACAAAGGGGGGGGTCTTGAGTACCAAGAGACCCAGTACTTC; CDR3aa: CATSDKGGGLEYQETQYF
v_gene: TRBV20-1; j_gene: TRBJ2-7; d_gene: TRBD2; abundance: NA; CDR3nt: TGCAGTGCTAGTAGGGGGAGCGGGAGCTACGAGCAGTACTTC; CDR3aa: CSASRGSGSYEQYF
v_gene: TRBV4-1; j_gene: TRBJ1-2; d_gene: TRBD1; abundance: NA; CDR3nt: TGCGCCAGCAGCGGGCTAGGACAGGGGTGGGGCTACACCTTC; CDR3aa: CASSGLGQGWGYTF
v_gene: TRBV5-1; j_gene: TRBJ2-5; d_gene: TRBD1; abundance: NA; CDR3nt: TGCGCCAGCAGCCCAACCAGGACTCGGACAGGGAAAGAGACCCAGTACTTC; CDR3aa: CASSPTRTRTGKETQYF
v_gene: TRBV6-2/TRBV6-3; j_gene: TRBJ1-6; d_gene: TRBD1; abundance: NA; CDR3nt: TGTGCCAGCAGTCGTTACCGGGGTCTACAGGGGGCCCCTCGGGATTCACCCCTCCACTTT; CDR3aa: CASSRYRGLQGAPRDSPLHF
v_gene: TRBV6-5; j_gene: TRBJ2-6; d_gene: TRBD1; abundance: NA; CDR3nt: TGTGCCAGCGAGAACAGGGGCTCTGGGGCCAACGTCCTGACTTTC; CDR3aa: CASENRGSGANVLTF
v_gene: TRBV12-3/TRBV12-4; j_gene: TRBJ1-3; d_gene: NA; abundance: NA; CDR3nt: TGTGCCAGTACCGGTCTAGGAAACACCATATATTTT; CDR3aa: CASTGLGNTIYF
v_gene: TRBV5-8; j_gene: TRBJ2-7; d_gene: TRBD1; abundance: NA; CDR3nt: TGTGCCAGCAGCTTGGAGAGGGGACAGGGTGTGAAGCAGTACTTC; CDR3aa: CASSLERGQGVKQYF
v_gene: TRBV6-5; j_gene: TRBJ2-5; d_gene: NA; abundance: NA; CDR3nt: TGTGCCAGCAGACGATCAGCGAATGTGGAGACCCAGTACTTC; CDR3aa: CASRRSANVETQYF
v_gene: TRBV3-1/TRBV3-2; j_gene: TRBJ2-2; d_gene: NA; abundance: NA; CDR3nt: TGTGCCAGCAGCCAAGGTCGACAGAGACCGAACACCGGGGAGCTGTTTTTT; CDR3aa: CASSQGRQRPNTGELFF
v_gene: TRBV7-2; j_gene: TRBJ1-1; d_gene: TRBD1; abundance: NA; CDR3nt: TGTGCCAGCAACTTACAGGGGATGAACACTGAAGCTTTCTTT; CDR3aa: CASNLQGMNTEAFF
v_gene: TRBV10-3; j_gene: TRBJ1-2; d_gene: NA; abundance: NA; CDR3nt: TGTGCCATCCCCCTGGTCGGCTTAGACAGCCTTAACTATGGCTACACCTTC; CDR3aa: CAIPLVGLDSLNYGYTF
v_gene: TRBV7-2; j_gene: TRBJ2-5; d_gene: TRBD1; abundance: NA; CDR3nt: TGTGCCAGCAGCTCGAACAGGGGGCAAGAGACCCAGTACTTC; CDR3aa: CASSSNRGQETQYF
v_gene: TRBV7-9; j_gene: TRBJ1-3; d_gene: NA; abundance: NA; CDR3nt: TGTGCCAGCAGCCCACCCCGACAGGTTAGCTCTGGAAACACCATATATTTT; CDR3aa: CASSPPRQVSSGNTIYF
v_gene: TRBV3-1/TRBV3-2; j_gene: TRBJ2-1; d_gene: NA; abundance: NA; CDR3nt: TGTGCCAGCAGCCCCCGACTGAGCTCCTACAATGAGCAGTTCTTC; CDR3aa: CASSPRLSSYNEQFF
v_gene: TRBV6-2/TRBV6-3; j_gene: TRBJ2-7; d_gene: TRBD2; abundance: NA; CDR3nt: TGTGCCAGCAGTTCTGGACTAGCGGGAGCCTACGAGCAGTACTTC; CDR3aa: CASSSGLAGAYEQYF
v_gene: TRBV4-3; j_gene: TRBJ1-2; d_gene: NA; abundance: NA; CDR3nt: TGCGCCAGCAGCCAAGATGTCCGAGCCTATGGCTACACCTTC; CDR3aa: CASSQDVRAYGYTF
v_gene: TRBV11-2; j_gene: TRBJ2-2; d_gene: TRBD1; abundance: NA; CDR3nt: TGTGCCAGCAGCTTTAGACAGGGGGGCATCGGGGAGCTGTTTTTT; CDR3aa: CASSFRQGGIGELFF
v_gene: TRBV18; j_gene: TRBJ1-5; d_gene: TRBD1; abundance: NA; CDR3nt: TGTGCCAGCTCAGAACAGGGGGCACGGGGTCAGCCCCAGCATTTT; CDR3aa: CASSEQGARGQPQHF
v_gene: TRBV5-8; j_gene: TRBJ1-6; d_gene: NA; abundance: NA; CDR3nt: TGTGCCAGCACCGTGGGGAGGGGTCGTTCACCCCTCCACTTT; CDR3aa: CASTVGRGRSPLHF
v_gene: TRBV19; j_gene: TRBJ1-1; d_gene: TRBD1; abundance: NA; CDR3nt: TGTGCCAGCACTACAGGGGTGAGCACTGAAGCTTTCTTT; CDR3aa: CASTTGVSTEAFF
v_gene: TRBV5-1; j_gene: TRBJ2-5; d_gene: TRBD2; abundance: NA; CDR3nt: TGCGCCAGCAGCACGACTAGCGGGAGGGTTTTGGAGACCCAGTACTTC; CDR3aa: CASSTTSGRVLETQYF
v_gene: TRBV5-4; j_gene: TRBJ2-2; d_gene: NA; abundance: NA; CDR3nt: TGTGCCAGCAGCTTGGGACAGACCGGGGAGCTGTTTTTT; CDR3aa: CASSLGQTGELFF
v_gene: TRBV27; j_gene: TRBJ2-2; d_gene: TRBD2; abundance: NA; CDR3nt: TGTGCCAGCAGCCTTACTAGCGAGGCGGAGCTGTTTTTT; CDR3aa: CASSLTSEAELFF
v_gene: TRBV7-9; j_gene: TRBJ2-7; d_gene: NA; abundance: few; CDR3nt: TGTGCCAGCAACCCCTCCAGTCCGGGATCCTACGAGCAGTACTTC; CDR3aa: CASNPSSPGSYEQYF